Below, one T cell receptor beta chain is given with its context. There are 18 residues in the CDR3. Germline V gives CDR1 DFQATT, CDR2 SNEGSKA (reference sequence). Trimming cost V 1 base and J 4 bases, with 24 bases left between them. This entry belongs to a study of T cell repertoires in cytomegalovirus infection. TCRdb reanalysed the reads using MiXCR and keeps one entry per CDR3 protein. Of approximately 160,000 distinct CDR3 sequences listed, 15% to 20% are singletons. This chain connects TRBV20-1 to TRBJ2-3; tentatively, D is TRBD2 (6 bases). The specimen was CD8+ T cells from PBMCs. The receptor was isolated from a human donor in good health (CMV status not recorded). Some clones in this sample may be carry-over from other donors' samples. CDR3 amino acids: CSARVRRETVFVSDTQYF. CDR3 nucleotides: TGCAGTGCTAGAGTTCGACGGGAGACAGTCTTTGTCTCAGATACGCAGTATTTT.